This T cell receptor (beta chain) stems from a study of shared clonotypes between healthy human individuals. Study at large: Each donor's CD8 memory used one plate, CD8 naive two, each CD4 subset three.

Concerning this clone: The antigen is unknown.

Naive CD8 cells, CD45RO-negative and positively selected for CCR7, excluded terminally differentiated effector memory CD45RA+ cells. Germline assignment: CDR1 SGHTA and CDR2 FQGNSA. The CDR3 is made up of 14 amino acids. Trimming left V 2 bases short and J 4 bases short, with 9 bases between. Study results and limitations: Genetic and exposure-history diversity was limited by the small donor number. The naive CD4 repertoires of a handful of donors were compared, and about 5% of clonotypes were shared.

Data came from immunoSEQ multiplex PCR; TCRdb stores just in-frame clones and leaves some out. The sample comprises 800,000 to 950,000 clones, roughly 96% of which are singletons, and over 0.2% rests with the top ten. This chain connects TRBV7-2 to TRBJ1-5, with D tentatively TRBD1 (6 bases). The source is a man younger than 45 in good health. Sequencing was done on a sample of naive CD8+ T cells sorted from blood. CDR3 residues: CASSLWDTNQPQHF. CDR3 bases: TGTGCCAGCAGCTTATGGGACACGAATCAGCCCCAGCATTTT.